The entry below gives a single T cell receptor beta chain sequence along with its context. The CDR3 loop spans 14 amino acids. Germline V gene sequence: CDR1 LNHNV, CDR2 YYDKDF (reference sequence). The V end was cut by 1 base, the J end by 7 bases, with 14 bases between. This sample is drawn from a study of cytomegalovirus exposure and HLA in healthy donors. A multiplex PCR was run with 60 Vbeta primers and 13 Jbeta primers. Repertoires were generated with immunoSEQ multiplex PCR, while TCRdb's copy carries only in-frame clones and drops some. The sample carries roughly 97,000 clones, 73% recorded once.

The sequenced sample was PBMCs. The chain has TRBV15 and TRBJ2-7, with D perhaps matching TRBD2 (5 bases). The receptor comes from a middle-aged man in good health and CMV-seronegative. The CDR3 protein is CATSRVVVTGEQYF. The CDR3 nucleotides are TGTGCCACCAGCAGAGTAGTGGTCACGGGGGAGCAGTACTTC.